Sequencing of this TCR beta chain was carried out in a study of cytomegalovirus exposure and HLA in healthy donors. Germline assignment: CDR1 MNHEY and CDR2 SMNVEV (reference sequence). Trimming took 5 bases from V and 0 from J, leaving 15 bases between them. This CDR3 spans 16 amino acids. 13 Jbeta primers and 60 Vbeta primers were used for the PCR. The repertoire was sequenced with immunoSEQ multiplex PCR; TCRdb's copy has only in-frame clones and lacks some. The sample comprises 180,000 or so clones, roughly 75% of which are singletons, and around 7.7% rests with the top ten. Findings and limits, study-wide: Earlier analysis looked at TCR beta V segments, and most were productive about 90% or about 30% of the time. Follow-up analysis later connected one missense variant in DCLRE1C with trimming of TCR beta V- and J-genes.

Remarks on this clone: The antigen remains undetermined.

This clonotype originated in a woman aged 40 to 50 in good health and CMV-seropositive. V is TRBV27 and J is TRBJ2-3, with unresolved D. Material: PBMCs. The CDR3 DNA reads as TGTGCCAGCAGTATAACAGCTTACTCTAGCACAGATACGCAGTATTTT. Amino acid sequence: CASSITAYSSTDTQYF.